The source of this T cell receptor (beta chain) is a study of OX40 agonist ivuxolimab in advanced cancers. Turning to the study itself: Mean age about 60 years, range 23 to 79; about 81% male.

Some clones are missing from TCRdb's copy, which holds only in-frame ones; the method was immunoSEQ multiplex PCR. The table lists roughly 80,000 clones, about 89% of them singletons. On this clone itself: What it binds is unknown.

Germline V lookup: CDR1 SGDLS, CDR2 YYNGEE. This CDR3 has 14 amino acids. V was trimmed by 3 bases and J by 6 bases, leaving 13 bases between them. Study results and caveats: The authors also found low normalized T-cell clonal expansion in some nonresponders. Clonal expansion among partial responders at 0.1-3.0 mg/kg ranked near the lowest.

The chain links TRBV9 to TRBJ2-4; D not resolved. Specimen: CD4+ or CD8+ T cells sorted from blood, collected in a trial of the OX40 agonist ivuxolimab. This clonotype was sampled from an adult with an advanced solid tumor such as melanoma, head and neck, liver or kidney cancer. DNA of the CDR3: TGTGCCAGCAGCGCTGTGGGGAACCGAAACATTCAGTACTTC. Its protein is CASSAVGNRNIQYF.